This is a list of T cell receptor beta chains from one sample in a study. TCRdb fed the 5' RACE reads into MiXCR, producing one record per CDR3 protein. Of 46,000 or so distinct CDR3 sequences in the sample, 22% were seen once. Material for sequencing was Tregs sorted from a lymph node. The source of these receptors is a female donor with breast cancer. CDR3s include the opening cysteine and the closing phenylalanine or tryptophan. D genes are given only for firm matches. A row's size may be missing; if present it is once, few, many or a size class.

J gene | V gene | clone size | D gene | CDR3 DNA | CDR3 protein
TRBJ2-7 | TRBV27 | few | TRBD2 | TGTGCCGTCCAGGGACTAGCGGGAGGCAGCGAGCAGTACTTC | CAVQGLAGGSEQYF
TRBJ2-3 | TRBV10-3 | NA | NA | TGTGCCATCAGTGAGGATGTGGGGGAGAGAGGCACAGATACGCAGTATTTT | CAISEDVGERGTDTQYF
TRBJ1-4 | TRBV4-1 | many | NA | TGCGCCAGCAGCCAAGTTAGGGGTAACAATGAAAAACTGTTTTTT | CASSQVRGNNEKLFF
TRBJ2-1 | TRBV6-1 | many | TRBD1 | TGTGCCAGCAGTGAAAAGACAGGGGGCTACAATGAGCAGTTCTTC | CASSEKTGGYNEQFF
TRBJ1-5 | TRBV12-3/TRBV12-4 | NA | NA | TGTGCCAGCGGCACGATCACTAACAATCAGCCCCAGCATTTT | CASGTITNNQPQHF
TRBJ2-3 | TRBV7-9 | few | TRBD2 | TGTGCCAGCTCCGTGGGGGGGGGCACAGATACGCAGTATTTT | CASSVGGGTDTQYF
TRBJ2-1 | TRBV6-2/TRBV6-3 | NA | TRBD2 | TGTGCCAGCAGTTTGGGACTAGCGGACAATGAGCAGTTCTTC | CASSLGLADNEQFF
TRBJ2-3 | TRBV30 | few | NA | TGTGCCTGGAGTGCGCCGGGACCAGATACGCAGTATTTT | CAWSAPGPDTQYF
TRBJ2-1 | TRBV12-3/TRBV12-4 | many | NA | TGTGCCAGCAAGTGGACTGAGAGAGGTGAGCAGTTCTTC | CASKWTERGEQFF
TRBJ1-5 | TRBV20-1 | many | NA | TGCAGTGCTCTGACAGATTATCAGCCCCAGCATTTT | CSALTDYQPQHF
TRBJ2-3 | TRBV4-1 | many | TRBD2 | TGCGCCAGCAGCCAAGAGGCGGGAGGGCCCACAGATACGCAGTATTTT | CASSQEAGGPTDTQYF
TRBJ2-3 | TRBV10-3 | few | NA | TGTGCCATCAGTGACCCCGGAGAAAACACAGATACGCAGTATTTT | CAISDPGENTDTQYF
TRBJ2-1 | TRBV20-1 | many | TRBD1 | TGCAGTGCATTGGAAACAGGGGGCGCCTACAATGAGCAGTTCTTC | CSALETGGAYNEQFF
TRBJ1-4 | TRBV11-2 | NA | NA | TGTGCCAGCAGCGAAAGCCCCCTAGGCAATGAAAAACTGTTTTTT | CASSESPLGNEKLFF
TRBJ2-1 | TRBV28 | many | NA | TGTGCCAGCAGTTTTGTAGGCGGAGCTTACAATGAGCAGTTCTTC | CASSFVGGAYNEQFF
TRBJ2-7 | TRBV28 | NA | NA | TGTGCCAGCAGCACAGAGCCCGGCGGGGACAGTACCTTGGGCGAGCAGTACTTC | CASSTEPGGDSTLGEQYF
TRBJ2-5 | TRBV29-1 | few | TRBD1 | TGCAGCGTTGCTAGGGACAGACAAGAGACCCAGTACTTC | CSVARDRQETQYF
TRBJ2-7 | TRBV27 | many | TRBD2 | TGTGCCAGCAGTCCCCTCGGGCGGGAGGTGGACGAGCAGTACTTC | CASSPLGREVDEQYF
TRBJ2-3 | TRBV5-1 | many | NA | TGCGCCAGCAGCTTGATGGAGGGAGTGGATACGCAGTATTTT | CASSLMEGVDTQYF
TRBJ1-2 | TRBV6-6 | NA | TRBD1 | TGTGCCAGCAGTTACTCCGGGACAGTGTATGGCTACACCTTC | CASSYSGTVYGYTF
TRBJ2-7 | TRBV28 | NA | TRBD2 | TGTGCCAGCAGTGGTGAATTGGCGGGAGTTTACGAGCAGTACTTC | CASSGELAGVYEQYF
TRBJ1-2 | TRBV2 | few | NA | TGTGCCAGCGAACCTCAGGGAGCAGGAAACTATGGCTACACCTTC | CASEPQGAGNYGYTF
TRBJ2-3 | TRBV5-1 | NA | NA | TGCGCCAGCAGCTTGTTAGTGGGGACTGGCACAGATACGCAGTATTTT | CASSLLVGTGTDTQYF
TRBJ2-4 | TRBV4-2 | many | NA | TGTGCCAGCAGCCAACCGGGACACTTAGCCAAAAACATTCAGTACTTC | CASSQPGHLAKNIQYF
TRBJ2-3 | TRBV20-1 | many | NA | TGCAGTGCTAGTCGGCTAGGTACAGATACGCAGTATTTT | CSASRLGTDTQYF
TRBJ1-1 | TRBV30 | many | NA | TGTGCCTGGAGTGTACTAAGGGGGACTGAAGCTTTCTTT | CAWSVLRGTEAFF
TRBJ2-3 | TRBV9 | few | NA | TGTGCCAGCAGCAAAGGGCGGGGTACAGATACGCAGTATTTT | CASSKGRGTDTQYF
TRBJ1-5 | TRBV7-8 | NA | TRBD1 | TGTGCCAGCAGCTTATACGGGACAGGGAATCAGCCCCAGCATTTT | CASSLYGTGNQPQHF
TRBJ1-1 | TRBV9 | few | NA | TGTGCCAGCAGCGTAGAAGACTCCCTGGCGGAAGCTTTCTTT | CASSVEDSLAEAFF
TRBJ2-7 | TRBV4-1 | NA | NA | TGCGCCAGCAGCCACTCGACCCCCGGGGAGGAGCAGTACTTC | CASSHSTPGEEQYF
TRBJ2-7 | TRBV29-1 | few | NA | TGCAGCGGAATGACTAGCTCCTACGAGCAGTACTTC | CSGMTSSYEQYF
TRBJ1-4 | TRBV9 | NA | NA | NA | CASSVGAGSGNEKLFF
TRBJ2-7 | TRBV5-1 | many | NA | TGCGCCAGCAGCTCCAGGACGGCCTACGAGCAGTACTTC | CASSSRTAYEQYF
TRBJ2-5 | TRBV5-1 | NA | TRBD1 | TGCGCCAGCAGCTTGGAGGGACAGGGGGCGTATGAGACCCAGTACTTC | CASSLEGQGAYETQYF
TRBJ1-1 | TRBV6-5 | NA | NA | TGTGCCAGCAGTTACTCAAACACTGAAGCTTTCTTT | CASSYSNTEAFF
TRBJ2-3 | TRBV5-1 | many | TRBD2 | TGCGCCAGCAGCTTGTGGCCTCTAGCGGGAGGGAGAGATACGCAGTATTTT | CASSLWPLAGGRDTQYF
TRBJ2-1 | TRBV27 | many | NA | TGTGCCAGCACCTTCGGTCCGGGAGCGGTCTACAATGAGCAGTTCTTC | CASTFGPGAVYNEQFF
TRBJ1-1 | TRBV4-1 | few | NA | TGCGCCACCTCGCCCCTACAGGGAGGCACTGAAGCTTTCTTT | CATSPLQGGTEAFF
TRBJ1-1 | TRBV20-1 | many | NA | TGCAGTGCCCCAATAGAGAGGGACACTGAAGCTTTCTTT | CSAPIERDTEAFF
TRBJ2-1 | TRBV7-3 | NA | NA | TGTGCCAGCAGCTTGGGGGGTAGGGGGAGCCACAATGAGCAGTTCTTC | CASSLGGRGSHNEQFF
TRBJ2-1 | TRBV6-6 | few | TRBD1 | TGTGCCCTGGGACAGAACTGCAATGAGCAGTTCTTC | CALGQNCNEQFF
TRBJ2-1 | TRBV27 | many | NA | TGTGCCAGCAGTTTTTCGGAGTTGAATGAGCAGTTCTTC | CASSFSELNEQFF
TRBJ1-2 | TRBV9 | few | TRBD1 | TGTGCCAGCAGCGTAGAGGACAGGGCAAATGGCTACACCTTC | CASSVEDRANGYTF
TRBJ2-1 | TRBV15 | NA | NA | TGTGCCACCATGGGTCCGATGCGCCATGAGCAGTTCTTC | CATMGPMRHEQFF
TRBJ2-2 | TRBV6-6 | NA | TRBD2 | TGTGCCAGCAGTTACCGGGAGGCCGGGGAGCTGTTTTTT | CASSYREAGELFF